This T cell receptor beta chain was captured by sequencing in a study of a mutant IDH1 vaccine in newly diagnosed glioma. On the study more broadly: Vaccination started 4-6 weeks after radiotherapy alone, or with temozolomide cycles. Radiotherapy, temozolomide, or both had been given previously, and both were given to most. Treated patients, 62.5% male and roughly 38% female, averaged about 40 years of age.

Here immunoSEQ multiplex PCR was the method, and the copy in TCRdb shows in-frame clones only, minus some. The sample shows 70,000 to 95,000 clones, around 85% of them seen only once. Comment on this clone: Antigen specificity is unknown.

Study-level points and caveats: Vaccination induced immune responses in around 93% of patients.

Germline values: CDR1 SGDLS, CDR2 YYNGEE. The CDR3 has 16 amino acids. Noted time point: week 23, last vaccination. Every single dose of the vaccine, 300 ug of mutant IDH1 20-mer peptide, came with topical imiquimod. V usage is TRBV9 and J usage is TRBJ2-5, with 7 bases that match TRBD2. The end of the DNA aligns better with TRBJ2-7, so the J call may be wrong. The material sequenced was PBMCs, taken from a glioma patient whose treatment included an IDH1 peptide vaccine. The clonotype originates from a woman between 50 and 59 years old with glioma. The CDR3 loop is CASSISGRSSSYEQYF. DNA for the CDR3: TGTGCCAGCAGCATCTCCGGGAGGTCCAGCTCCTACGAGCAGTACTTC.